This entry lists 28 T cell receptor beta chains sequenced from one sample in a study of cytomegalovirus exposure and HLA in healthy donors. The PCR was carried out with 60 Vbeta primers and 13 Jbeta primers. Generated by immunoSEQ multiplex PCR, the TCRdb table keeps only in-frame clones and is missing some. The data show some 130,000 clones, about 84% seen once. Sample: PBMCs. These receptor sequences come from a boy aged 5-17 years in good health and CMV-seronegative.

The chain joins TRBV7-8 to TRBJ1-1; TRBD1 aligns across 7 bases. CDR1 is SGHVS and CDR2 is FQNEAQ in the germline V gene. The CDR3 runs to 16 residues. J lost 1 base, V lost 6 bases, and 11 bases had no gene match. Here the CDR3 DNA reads TGTGCCAGCAGTTTTTATCGGGGGACAGCGAACACTGAAGCTTTCTTT. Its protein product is CASSFYRGTANTEAFF.

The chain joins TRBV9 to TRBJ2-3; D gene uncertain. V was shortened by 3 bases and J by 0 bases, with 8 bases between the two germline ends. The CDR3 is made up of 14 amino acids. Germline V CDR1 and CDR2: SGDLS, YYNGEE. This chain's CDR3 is CASSASVSTDTQYF. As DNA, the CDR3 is TGTGCCAGCAGCGCCAGCGTCAGCACAGATACGCAGTATTTT.

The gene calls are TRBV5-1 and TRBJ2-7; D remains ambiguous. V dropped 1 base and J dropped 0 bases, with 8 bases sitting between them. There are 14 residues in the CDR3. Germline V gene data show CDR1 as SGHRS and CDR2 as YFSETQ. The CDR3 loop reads CASSLQSSSYEQYF. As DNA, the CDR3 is TGCGCCAGCAGCTTGCAATCCAGCTCCTACGAGCAGTACTTC.

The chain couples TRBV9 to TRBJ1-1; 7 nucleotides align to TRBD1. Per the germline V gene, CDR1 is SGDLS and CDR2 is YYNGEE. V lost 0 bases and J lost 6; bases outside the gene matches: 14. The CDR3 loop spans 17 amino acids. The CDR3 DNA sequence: TGTGCCAGCAGCGTAGCTCCCAAGACAGGGTTCAGACCTGAAGCTTTCTTT. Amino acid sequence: CASSVAPKTGFRPEAFF.

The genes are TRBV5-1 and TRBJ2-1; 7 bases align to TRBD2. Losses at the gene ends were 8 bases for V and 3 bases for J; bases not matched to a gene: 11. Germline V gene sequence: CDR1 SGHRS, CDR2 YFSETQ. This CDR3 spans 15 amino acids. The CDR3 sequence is CASRPRVAGYNEQFF. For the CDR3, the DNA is TGCGCCAGTAGGCCACGGGTAGCGGGCTACAATGAGCAGTTCTTC.

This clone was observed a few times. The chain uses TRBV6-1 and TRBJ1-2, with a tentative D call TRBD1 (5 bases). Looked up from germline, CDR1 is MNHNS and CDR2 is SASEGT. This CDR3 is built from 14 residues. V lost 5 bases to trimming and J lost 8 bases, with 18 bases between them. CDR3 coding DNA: TGTGCCAGCAGTATCAGGGTCGTGAAGGACGGCTACACCTTC. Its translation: CASSIRVVKDGYTF.

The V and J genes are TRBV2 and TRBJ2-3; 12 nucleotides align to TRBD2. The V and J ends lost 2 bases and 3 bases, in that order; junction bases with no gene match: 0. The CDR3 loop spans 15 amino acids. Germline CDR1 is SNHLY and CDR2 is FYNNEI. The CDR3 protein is CASSELAGGTDTQYF. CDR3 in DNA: TGTGCCAGCAGTGAACTAGCGGGAGGGACAGATACGCAGTATTTT.

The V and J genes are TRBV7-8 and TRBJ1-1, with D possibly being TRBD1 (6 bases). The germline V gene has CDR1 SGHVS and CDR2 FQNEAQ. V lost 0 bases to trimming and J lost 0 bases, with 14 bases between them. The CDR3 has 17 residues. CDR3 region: CASSLATGRLLNTEAFF. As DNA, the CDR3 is TGTGCCAGCAGCTTAGCGACAGGCCGGCTATTGAACACTGAAGCTTTCTTT.

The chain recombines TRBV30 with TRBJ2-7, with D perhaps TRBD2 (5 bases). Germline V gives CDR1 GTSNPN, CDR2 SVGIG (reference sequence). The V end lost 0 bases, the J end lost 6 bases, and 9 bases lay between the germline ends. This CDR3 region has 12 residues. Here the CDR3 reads CAWSVVGVEQYF. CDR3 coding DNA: TGTGCCTGGAGTGTAGTGGGAGTCGAGCAGTACTTC.

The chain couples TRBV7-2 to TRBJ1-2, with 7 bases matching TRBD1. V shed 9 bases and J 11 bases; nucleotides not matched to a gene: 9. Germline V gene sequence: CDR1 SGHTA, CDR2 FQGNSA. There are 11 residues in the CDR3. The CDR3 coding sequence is TGTGCCAGAGGATGGGCAGGGGGTTACACCTTC. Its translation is CARGWAGGYTF. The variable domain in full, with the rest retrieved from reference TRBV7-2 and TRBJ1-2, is GAGVSQSPSNKVTEKGKDVELRCDPISGHTALYWYRQSLGQGLEFLIYFQGNSAPDKSGLPSDRFSAERTGGSVSTLTIQRTQQEDSAVYLCARGWAGGYTFGSGTRLTVV.

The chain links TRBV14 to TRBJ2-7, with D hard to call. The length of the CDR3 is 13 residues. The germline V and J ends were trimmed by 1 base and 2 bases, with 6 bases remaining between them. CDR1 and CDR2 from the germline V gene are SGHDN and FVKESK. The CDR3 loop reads CASSQAFPYEQYF. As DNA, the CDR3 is TGTGCCAGCAGCCAAGCTTTTCCCTACGAGCAGTACTTC.

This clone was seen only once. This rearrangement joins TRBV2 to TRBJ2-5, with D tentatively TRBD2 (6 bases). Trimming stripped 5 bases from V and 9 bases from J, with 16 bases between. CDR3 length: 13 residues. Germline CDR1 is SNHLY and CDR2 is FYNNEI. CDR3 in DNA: TGTGCCAGCAGTAACAGACTAGTGTCGGCCCAGTACTTC. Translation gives CASSNRLVSAQYF.

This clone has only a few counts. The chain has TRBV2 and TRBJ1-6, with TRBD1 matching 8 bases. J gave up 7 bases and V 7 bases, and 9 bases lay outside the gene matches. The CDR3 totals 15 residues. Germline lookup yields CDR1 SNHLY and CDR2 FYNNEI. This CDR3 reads CASNNQDRENSPLHF. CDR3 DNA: TGTGCCAGCAATAACCAGGACAGGGAGAATTCACCCCTCCACTTT.

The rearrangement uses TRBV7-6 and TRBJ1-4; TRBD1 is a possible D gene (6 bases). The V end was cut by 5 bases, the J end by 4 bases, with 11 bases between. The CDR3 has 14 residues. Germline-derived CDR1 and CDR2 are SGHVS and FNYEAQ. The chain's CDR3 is CASSLDRLNEKLFF. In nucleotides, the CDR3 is TGTGCCAGCAGCCTCGACAGGCTTAATGAAAAACTGTTTTTT.

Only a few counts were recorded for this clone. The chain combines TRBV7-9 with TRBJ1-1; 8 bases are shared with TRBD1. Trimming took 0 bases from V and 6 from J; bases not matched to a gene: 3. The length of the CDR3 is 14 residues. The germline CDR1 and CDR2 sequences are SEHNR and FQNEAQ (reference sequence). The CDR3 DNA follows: TGTGCCAGCAGCTTAGCTCCAGGGGGCTCTGAAGCTTTCTTT. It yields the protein CASSLAPGGSEAFF. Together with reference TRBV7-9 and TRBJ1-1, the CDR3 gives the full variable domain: DTGVSQNPRHKITKRGQNVTFRCDPISEHNRLYWYRQTLGQGPEFLTYFQNEAQLEKSRLLSDRFSAERPKGSFSTLEIQRTEQGDSAMYLCASSLAPGGSEAFFGQGTRLTVV.

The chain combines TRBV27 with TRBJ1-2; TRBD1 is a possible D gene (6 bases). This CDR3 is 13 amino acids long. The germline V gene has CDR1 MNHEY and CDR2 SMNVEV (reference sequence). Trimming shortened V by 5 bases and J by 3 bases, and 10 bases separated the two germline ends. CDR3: CASSPDRDYGYTF. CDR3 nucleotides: TGTGCCAGCAGTCCGGACAGAGACTATGGCTACACCTTC.

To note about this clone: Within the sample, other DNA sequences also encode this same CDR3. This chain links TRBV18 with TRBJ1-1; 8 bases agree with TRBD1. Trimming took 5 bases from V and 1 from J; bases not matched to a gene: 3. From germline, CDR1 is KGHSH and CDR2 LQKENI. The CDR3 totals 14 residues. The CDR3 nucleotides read TGTGCCAGCTCAAGGGGACAGGCGAACACTGAAGCTTTCTTT. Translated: CASSRGQANTEAFF.

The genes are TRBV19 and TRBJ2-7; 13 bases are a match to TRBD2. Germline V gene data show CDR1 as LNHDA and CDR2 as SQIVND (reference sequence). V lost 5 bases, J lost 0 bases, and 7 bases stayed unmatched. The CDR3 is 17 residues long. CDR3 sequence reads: CASSRTSGGSSSYEQYF. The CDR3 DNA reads TGTGCCAGTAGTCGGACTAGCGGGGGCTCTAGCTCCTACGAGCAGTACTTC.

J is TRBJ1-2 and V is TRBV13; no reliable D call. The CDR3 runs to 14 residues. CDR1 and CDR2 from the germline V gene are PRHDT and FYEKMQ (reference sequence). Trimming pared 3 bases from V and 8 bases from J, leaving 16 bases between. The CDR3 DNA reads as TGTGCCAGCAGCTTCGACACTCGAGGAGGGGGCTACACCTTC. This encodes CASSFDTRGGGYTF.

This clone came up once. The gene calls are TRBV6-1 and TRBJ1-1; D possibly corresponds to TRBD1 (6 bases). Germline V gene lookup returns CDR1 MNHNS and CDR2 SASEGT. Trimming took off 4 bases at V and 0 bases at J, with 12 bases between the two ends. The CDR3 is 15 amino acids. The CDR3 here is CASSVNRVLNTEAFF. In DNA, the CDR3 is TGTGCCAGCAGTGTAAACAGGGTGCTGAACACTGAAGCTTTCTTT.

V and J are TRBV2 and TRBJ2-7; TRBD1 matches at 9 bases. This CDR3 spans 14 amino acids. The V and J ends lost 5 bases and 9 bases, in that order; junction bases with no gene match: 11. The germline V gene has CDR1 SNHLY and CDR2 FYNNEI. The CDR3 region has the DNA TGTGCCAGCAGTTTTACGCCACAGGGGGCCGTGCAGTACTTC. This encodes CASSFTPQGAVQYF.

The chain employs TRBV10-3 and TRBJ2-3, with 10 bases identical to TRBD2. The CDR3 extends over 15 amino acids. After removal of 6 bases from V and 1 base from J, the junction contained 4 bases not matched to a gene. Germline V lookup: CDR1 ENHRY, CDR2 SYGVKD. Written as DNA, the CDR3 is TGTGCCATCAGACCAGCGGGAGGGGGCACAGATACGCAGTATTTT. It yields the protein CAIRPAGGGTDTQYF.

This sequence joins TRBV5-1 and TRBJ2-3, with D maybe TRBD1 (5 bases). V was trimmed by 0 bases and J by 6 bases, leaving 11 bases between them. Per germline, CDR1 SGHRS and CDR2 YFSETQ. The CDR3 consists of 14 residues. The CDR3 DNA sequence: TGCGCCAGCAGCTTGGGTCAGGGCAGGGATACGCAGTATTTT. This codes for CASSLGQGRDTQYF.

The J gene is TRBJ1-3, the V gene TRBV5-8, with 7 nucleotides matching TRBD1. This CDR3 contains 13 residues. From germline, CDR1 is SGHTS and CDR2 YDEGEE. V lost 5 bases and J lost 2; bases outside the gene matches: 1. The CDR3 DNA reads TGTGCCAGCAGGGACAGGACTGGAAACACCATATATTTT. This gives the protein CASRDRTGNTIYF.

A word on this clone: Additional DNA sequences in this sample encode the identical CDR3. CDR3 sequence: CASRDRVRAFF. DNA of the CDR3: TGTGCCAGCAGGGACAGGGTCAGGGCTTTCTTT. The chain is built from TRBV6-5 and TRBJ1-1; 8 positions agree with TRBD1. This CDR3 contains 11 residues. Germline CDR1 reads MNHEY; CDR2 reads SVGAGI. V shed 6 bases, J shed 11 bases, and the junction held 5 bases outside the gene matches.

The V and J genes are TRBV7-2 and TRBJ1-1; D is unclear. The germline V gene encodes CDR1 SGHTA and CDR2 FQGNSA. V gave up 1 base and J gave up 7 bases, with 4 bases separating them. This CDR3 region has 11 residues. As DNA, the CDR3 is TGTGCCAGCAGCTTAGACAGTGAAGCTTTCTTT. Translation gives CASSLDSEAFF. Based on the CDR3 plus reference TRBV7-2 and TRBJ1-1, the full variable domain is GAGVSQSPSNKVTEKGKDVELRCDPISGHTALYWYRQSLGQGLEFLIYFQGNSAPDKSGLPSDRFSAERTGGSVSTLTIQRTQQEDSAVYLCASSLDSEAFFGQGTRLTVV.

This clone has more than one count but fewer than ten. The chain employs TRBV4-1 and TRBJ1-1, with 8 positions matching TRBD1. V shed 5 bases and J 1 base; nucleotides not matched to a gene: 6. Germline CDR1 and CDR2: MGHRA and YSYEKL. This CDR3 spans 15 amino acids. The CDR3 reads CASSASGTGNTEAFF. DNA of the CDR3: TGCGCCAGCAGCGCCTCCGGGACAGGGAACACTGAAGCTTTCTTT.

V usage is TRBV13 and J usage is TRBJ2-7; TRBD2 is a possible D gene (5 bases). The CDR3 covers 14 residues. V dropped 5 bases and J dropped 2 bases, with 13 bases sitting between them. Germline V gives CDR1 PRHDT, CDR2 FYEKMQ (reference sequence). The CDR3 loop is CASSLGVNTYEQYF. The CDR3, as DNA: TGTGCCAGCAGCCTCGGGGTCAACACCTACGAGCAGTACTTC. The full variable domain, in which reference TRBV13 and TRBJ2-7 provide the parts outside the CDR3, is AAGVIQSPRHLIKEKRETATLKCYPIPRHDTVYWYQQGPGQDPQFLISFYEKMQSDKGSIPDRFSAQQFSDYHSELNMSSLELGDSALYFCASSLGVNTYEQYFGPGTRLTVT.